The 13 T cell receptor beta chains given below trace back to one sample, sequenced in a study of OX40 agonist ivuxolimab in advanced cancers. Measured with immunoSEQ multiplex PCR; TCRdb has only the in-frame clones, and not every one. Of 45,000 to 65,000 clones listed, around nine tenths are singletons. The source was CD4+ or CD8+ T cells sorted from blood, collected in a trial of the OX40 agonist ivuxolimab. These receptors all come from an adult with an advanced solid tumor such as melanoma, head and neck, liver or kidney cancer.

As DNA, the CDR3 is TGTGCCAGCAGCCCCTCACTAGGAAGAAGCCCCAACGAGCAGTACTTC. It encodes CASSPSLGRSPNEQYF. The chain links TRBV5-4 to TRBJ2-7; TRBD2 is a possible D gene (5 bases). The V and J ends lost 4 bases and 5 bases respectively, with 22 bases between them. Per germline, CDR1 SGHNT and CDR2 YYREEE (reference sequence). This CDR3 spans 16 amino acids.

The V gene is TRBV28, the J gene TRBJ2-1; D uncertain. V lost 2 bases and J 9 bases, leaving 8 bases between the germline ends. Germline CDR1 MDHEN, CDR2 SYDVKM. This CDR3 comprises 12 residues. The CDR3 DNA reads TGTGCCAGCAGTTTAAGCTGGAGTGAGCAGTTCTTC. It translates to CASSLSWSEQFF.

This clone has only a few counts. The CDR3 sequence: CASSLDGTGQETQYF. CDR3 DNA: TGCGCCAGCAGCTTGGATGGGACAGGACAAGAGACCCAGTACTTC. This chain links TRBV5-1 with TRBJ2-5; TRBD1 matches at 8 bases. The V gene end was trimmed by 0 bases and the J gene end by 2 bases; junction bases not matched to a gene: 3. The germline CDR1 and CDR2 sequences are SGHRS and YFSETQ. The CDR3 has 15 amino acids.

The chain combines TRBV28 with TRBJ1-5; D remains ambiguous. CDR3 size: 13 residues. Trimming took 3 bases from V and 6 from J, leaving 9 bases between them. Germline V gives CDR1 MDHEN, CDR2 SYDVKM. CDR3 in DNA: TGTGCCAGCAGTTTCTTAGTCAGTCAGCCCCAGCATTTT. It encodes CASSFLVSQPQHF.

The J gene is TRBJ2-3, the V gene TRBV9, with 11 bases that match TRBD1. Germline trimming cut 4 bases from V and 4 bases from J; bases unmatched to any gene: 8. Germline V gene sequence: CDR1 SGDLS, CDR2 YYNGEE. The CDR3 has 16 amino acids. CDR3 residues: CASSSLGTGGADTQYF. In DNA, the CDR3 is TGTGCCAGCAGCTCTCTGGGGACAGGGGGTGCAGATACGCAGTATTTT.

The genes are TRBV5-4 and TRBJ2-2; 8 bases agree with TRBD2. The CDR3 contains 15 residues. V gave up 3 bases and J gave up 4 bases; unmatched junction bases: 5. Germline V gene sequence: CDR1 SGHNT, CDR2 YYREEE (reference sequence). The CDR3 region is CASSYGRASTGELFF. The CDR3 region has the DNA TGTGCCAGCAGCTACGGGAGGGCCAGCACCGGGGAGCTGTTTTTT.

This chain links TRBV29-1 with TRBJ2-7; 11 nucleotides line up with TRBD1. The V and J ends lost 4 bases and 4 bases, in that order; junction bases with no gene match: 3. This CDR3 contains 13 residues. CDR1 and CDR2 from the germline V gene are SQVTM and ANQGSEA. CDR3 sequence reads: CSVAGQGAYEQYF. Here the CDR3 DNA reads TGCAGCGTTGCTGGACAGGGGGCTTACGAGCAGTACTTC.

The chain carries TRBV18 and TRBJ2-7; D is unresolved. V lost 1 base, J lost 3 bases, and 7 bases lay in between. This CDR3 comprises 13 residues. Germline V CDR1 and CDR2: KGHSH, LQKENI. CDR3 sequence (DNA): TGTGCCAGCTCACCACTTGTCCTCTACGAGCAGTACTTC. It translates to CASSPLVLYEQYF.

A note on this clone: At one end, the junction sequence differs from germline, possibly due to a read error. This chain links TRBV4-1 with TRBJ2-6, with D possibly matching TRBD1 (5 bases). Germline CDR1 and CDR2: MGHRA and YSYEKL. The CDR3 contains 15 residues. This chain's CDR3 is CASSSSGSGANILTF. CDR3 nucleotides: TGCGCCAGCAGCTCGTCCGGCTCTGGGGCCAACATCCTGACTTTC.

This clone was observed a single time. A read error may account for a junction end that differs from germline. The J gene is TRBJ2-7, the V gene TRBV7-6; D might be TRBD1 (6 bases). There are 16 residues in the CDR3. The germline V gene encodes CDR1 SGHVS and CDR2 FNYEAQ. In DNA form, the CDR3 reads TGTGCCAGCAGTTTAGCGAGCACAGGGAGCTCCTACGAGCAGTACTTC. This codes for CASSLASTGSSYEQYF.

The chain is built from TRBV7-2 and TRBJ1-5; TRBD1 is a possible D gene (5 bases). From germline, CDR1 is SGHTA and CDR2 FQGNSA. This CDR3 region has 16 residues. Trimming left V 5 bases short and J 0 bases short, with 14 bases between. In DNA form, the CDR3 reads TGTGCCAGCAGCCCGAGTGGGGGGTATAGCAATCAGCCCCAGCATTTT. This codes for CASSPSGGYSNQPQHF. Full variable domain (rest looked up from reference TRBV7-2 and TRBJ1-5): GAGVSQSPSNKVTEKGKDVELRCDPISGHTALYWYRQSLGQGLEFLIYFQGNSAPDKSGLPSDRFSAERTGGSVSTLTIQRTQQEDSAVYLCASSPSGGYSNQPQHFGDGTRLSIL.

The chain has TRBV10-2 and TRBJ1-1; no clear D. The CDR3 sequence is 13 residues long. CDR1 is WSHSY and CDR2 is SAAADI in the germline V gene. Deletions cut 6 bases from V and 3 bases from J, with 11 bases between. CDR3 sequence (DNA): TGCGCCAGCAGGCGGGCAGAGTACACTGAAGCTTTCTTT. This encodes CASRRAEYTEAFF.

Only one count was recorded for this clone. V and J are TRBV11-3 and TRBJ1-2; 8 bases agree with TRBD1. Germline trimming cut 1 base from V and 4 bases from J; bases unmatched to any gene: 5. The V gene's germline CDR1 is SGHNT and CDR2 YENEEA. This CDR3 region has 15 residues. The CDR3 is CASSLGQGHSYGYTF. CDR3 DNA: TGTGCCAGCAGCTTAGGACAGGGGCATAGCTATGGCTACACCTTC.